A selection of T cell receptor beta chains follows, all from one sample in a study of shared clonotypes between healthy human individuals. TCRdb's table, derived via immunoSEQ multiplex PCR, lists solely in-frame clones and lacks some. The table includes 2 million to 3 million clones, roughly 93% detected once. What was sequenced was naive CD4+ T cells from PBMCs. Receptors originate from a man aged 18 to 30 in good health. Some clones in this sample may be carry-over from other donors' samples. CDR3s include the opening cysteine and the closing phenylalanine or tryptophan. A D gene is named only where the DNA matches it firmly. Clone size, where shown, is once, few, many, or a class for clones that have expanded.

v_call	j_call	clone_size	d_call	cdr3_aa	cdr3_nt
TRBV7-2	TRBJ1-1	.	.	CASSNERRGGTEAFF	TGTGCCAGCAGCAACGAGCGGCGGGGCGGCACTGAAGCTTTCTTT
TRBV11-2	TRBJ2-7	.	TRBD2	CASSLGAGGGLYEQYF	TGTGCCAGCAGCTTAGGAGCGGGAGGTGGGTTATACGAGCAGTACTTC
TRBV7-9	TRBJ2-1	.	.	CASSLVAGRSVSYNEQFF	TGTGCCAGCAGCTTAGTCGCAGGCCGGAGTGTCTCCTACAATGAGCAGTTCTTC
TRBV5-4	TRBJ1-2	once	.	CASSIRLWDYGYTF	TGTGCCAGCAGCATAAGACTTTGGGACTATGGCTACACCTTC
TRBV18	TRBJ2-2	once	.	CASSSIEHTGELFF	TGTGCCAGCTCTTCCATAGAGCACACCGGGGAGCTGTTTTTT
TRBV27	TRBJ1-1	.	TRBD1	CASSRKGQARTEAFF	TGTGCCAGCAGTCGGAAGGGACAGGCGCGGACTGAAGCTTTCTTT
TRBV7-2	TRBJ1-5	.	.	CASSSRPGFSNQPQHF	TGTGCCAGCAGCTCCAGGCCGGGTTTTAGCAATCAGCCCCAGCATTTT
TRBV29-1	TRBJ1-1	.	.	CSGVPLNTEAFF	TGCAGCGGGGTTCCGTTGAACACTGAAGCTTTCTTT
TRBV10-1	TRBJ2-7	.	TRBD2	CASSSSGRSYEQYF	TGCGCCAGCAGTTCCAGCGGGAGATCCTACGAGCAGTACTTC
TRBV7-7	TRBJ2-7	.	.	CASSPIGGDSEQYF	TGTGCCAGCAGCCCCATAGGGGGGGATAGCGAGCAGTACTTC
TRBV28	TRBJ2-7	.	TRBD2	CASSSPTSGNSYEQYF	TGTGCCAGCAGTTCTCCGACTAGCGGGAACTCCTACGAGCAGTACTTC
TRBV7-9	TRBJ1-3	.	.	CASSLPLGAGNTIYF	TGTGCCAGCAGCTTACCCCTCGGGGCTGGAAACACCATATATTTT
TRBV18	TRBJ2-7	.	TRBD1	CASSPGQGSYEQYF	TGTGCCAGCTCACCCGGACAGGGTAGCTACGAGCAGTACTTC
TRBV7-9	TRBJ1-5	.	.	CASSLGAGRVNQPQHF	TGTGCCAGCAGCTTAGGGGCAGGGCGTGTAAATCAGCCCCAGCATTTT
TRBV6-5	TRBJ1-1	.	.	CASSRSGMGTEAFF	TGTGCCAGCAGTAGGTCGGGGATGGGCACTGAAGCTTTCTTT
TRBV7-2	TRBJ2-7	.	TRBD2	CASSLFASGRVSGQYF	TGTGCCAGCAGCTTATTCGCTAGCGGGAGAGTGTCCGGGCAGTACTTC
TRBV10-1	TRBJ2-3	.	.	CASSDSGSTDTQYF	TGCGCCAGCAGTGATTCGGGTAGCACAGATACGCAGTATTTT
TRBV5-1	TRBJ2-2	.	.	CASSFSVPGELFF	TGCGCCAGCAGCTTTAGCGTCCCCGGGGAGCTGTTTTTT
TRBV5-6	TRBJ2-7	.	.	CASSLEHYEQYF	TGTGCCAGCAGCTTGGAACACTACGAGCAGTACTTC
TRBV5-4	TRBJ2-7	.	TRBD2	CASSSGSGRGLEQYF	TGTGCCAGCAGCTCAGGTAGCGGGAGGGGGCTCGAGCAGTACTTC
TRBV5-6	TRBJ1-2	once	.	CASSWKTGAYGYTF	TGTGCCAGCAGCTGGAAGACAGGAGCCTATGGCTACACCTTC
TRBV28	TRBJ2-1	.	.	CASRRGRAYNEQFF	TGTGCCAGCAGGAGGGGGAGGGCCTACAATGAGCAGTTCTTC
TRBV28	TRBJ2-1	once	.	CASSNRWNEQFF	TGTGCCAGCAGTAATAGGTGGAATGAGCAGTTCTTC
TRBV9	TRBJ1-4	.	.	CASSVTGMEEKLFF	TGTGCCAGCAGCGTAACAGGGATGGAAGAAAAACTGTTTTTT
TRBV2	TRBJ1-1	.	.	CASSEGYGFAFF	TGTGCCAGCAGTGAAGGGTATGGGTTTGCTTTCTTT
TRBV7-2	TRBJ2-7	.	.	CASSLGGDRTYEQYF	TGTGCCAGCAGCCTAGGCGGAGACAGAACCTACGAGCAGTACTTC
TRBV7-2	TRBJ2-4	once	TRBD2	CASSLAGRAANIQYF	TGTGCCAGCAGCTTGGCGGGGAGGGCCGCAAACATTCAGTACTTC
TRBV28	TRBJ2-5	.	.	CAIIDKAERETQYF	TGTGCTATCATCGACAAAGCCGAGCGGGAGACCCAGTACTTC
TRBV5-6	TRBJ2-7	.	TRBD1	CASSLAGTGVLWQYF	TGTGCCAGCAGCTTAGCCGGGACAGGGGTTTTGTGGCAGTACTTC
TRBV2	TRBJ1-3	once	.	CASRTDGDTIYF	TGTGCCAGCAGAACAGACGGAGACACCATATATTTT
TRBV27	TRBJ2-7	.	TRBD1	CASTAQGSGYEQYF	TGTGCCAGCACCGCACAGGGGTCGGGGTACGAGCAGTACTTC
TRBV9	TRBJ2-2	.	.	CASSELTGELFF	TGTGCCAGCAGCGAACTCACCGGGGAGCTGTTTTTT
TRBV5-1	TRBJ2-1	.	TRBD2	CASSAGTTYNEQFF	TGCGCCAGCAGCGCGGGGACTACCTACAATGAGCAGTTCTTC
TRBV28	TRBJ1-1	.	.	CASSPSQGLNTEAFF	TGTGCCAGCAGTCCCTCCCAGGGGTTGAACACTGAAGCTTTCTTT
TRBV7-8	TRBJ2-6	once	.	CASSSSVASGANVLTF	TGTGCCAGCAGCTCCTCCGTGGCCTCTGGGGCCAACGTCCTGACTTTC
TRBV5-6	TRBJ1-1	.	TRBD1	CASSMDVSGGEAFF	TGTGCCAGCAGCATGGATGTGTCAGGGGGTGAAGCTTTCTTT
TRBV6-6	TRBJ1-1	.	.	CASSLAVNTEAFF	TGTGCCAGCAGCTTGGCAGTGAACACTGAAGCTTTCTTT
TRBV29-1	TRBJ2-7	.	.	CSVEEPGLYEQYF	TGCAGCGTTGAAGAACCCGGGCTCTACGAGCAGTACTTC
TRBV7-3	TRBJ2-5	.	.	CASSLFRGPQETQYF	TGTGCCAGCAGCTTATTCAGGGGACCGCAAGAGACCCAGTACTTC
TRBV7-2	TRBJ2-7	.	.	CASSLFSRGSSYEQYF	TGTGCCAGCAGCTTGTTTAGCCGGGGGAGCTCCTACGAGCAGTACTTC
TRBV5-4	TRBJ2-1	.	TRBD1	CASSLGDRVSEQFF	TGTGCCAGCAGCTTGGGGGACAGGGTTTCTGAGCAGTTCTTC
TRBV10-3	TRBJ2-3	.	TRBD2	CAISERTSGITDTQYF	TGTGCCATCAGTGAGAGGACTAGCGGGATCACAGATACGCAGTATTTT
TRBV19	TRBJ1-1	.	.	CASSPRPTEVFF	TGTGCCAGTAGTCCGAGGCCTACTGAAGTTTTCTTT
TRBV30	TRBJ2-7	.	TRBD1	CAWRNLKPGQGSAYEQYF	TGTGCCTGGAGAAACCTGAAACCTGGACAGGGGAGCGCCTACGAGCAGTACTTC
TRBV11-3	TRBJ2-7	.	TRBD1	CASSLTGTGGGEQYF	TGTGCCAGCAGCTTAACCGGGACAGGGGGAGGCGAGCAGTACTTC
TRBV6-5	TRBJ2-1	.	TRBD2	CASSFTSGSGNEQFF	TGTGCCAGCAGTTTTACTAGCGGGAGCGGGAATGAGCAGTTCTTC
TRBV5-1	TRBJ2-1	once	.	CASSMEGRSQNEQFF	TGCGCCAGCAGCATGGAGGGCCGATCCCAAAATGAGCAGTTCTTC
TRBV5-1	TRBJ2-1	.	.	CASSLASENNEQFF	TGCGCCAGCAGCTTAGCTAGCGAAAACAATGAGCAGTTCTTC
TRBV6-4	TRBJ2-1	.	TRBD1	CASSRTGDSYNEQFF	TGTGCCAGCAGTCGGACAGGGGACTCCTACAATGAGCAGTTCTTC
TRBV28	TRBJ1-3	once	.	CASSWIGASGNTIYF	TGTGCCAGCAGTTGGATCGGGGCCTCTGGAAACACCATATATTTT
TRBV25-1	TRBJ2-3	.	.	CASSDHGRTDTQYF	TGTGCCAGCAGTGACCATGGACGCACAGATACGCAGTATTTT
TRBV5-8	TRBJ1-4	.	TRBD1	CASSLGDRHEKLFF	TGTGCCAGCAGCTTGGGGGACAGGCATGAAAAACTGTTTTTT
TRBV15	TRBJ2-3	.	TRBD2	CATSRDGSASGRTNTQYF	TGTGCCACCAGCAGAGATGGGTCCGCTAGCGGGAGAACGAATACGCAGTATTTT
TRBV7-2	TRBJ1-3	.	.	CASSLVDGSSGNTIYF	TGTGCCAGCAGCTTAGTGGACGGCTCCTCTGGAAACACCATATATTTT
TRBV6-5	TRBJ1-3	.	TRBD1	CASRPPGQGNTIYF	TGTGCCAGCAGGCCGCCGGGACAGGGAAACACCATATATTTT
TRBV19	TRBJ2-7	.	.	CASSLGSMLGEQYF	TGTGCCAGTAGTCTCGGGTCTATGCTGGGGGAGCAGTACTTC
TRBV5-1	TRBJ2-1	.	TRBD1	CASQDPGQGINEQFF	TGCGCCAGCCAGGACCCGGGACAGGGAATTAATGAGCAGTTCTTC
TRBV10-3	TRBJ2-3	.	.	CAISAQLEIPTDTQYF	TGTGCCATCAGTGCACAGCTAGAAATCCCCACAGATACGCAGTATTTT
TRBV5-1	TRBJ2-6	.	.	CASSAGPAGANVLTF	TGCGCCAGCAGCGCCGGGCCGGCTGGGGCCAACGTCCTGACTTTC